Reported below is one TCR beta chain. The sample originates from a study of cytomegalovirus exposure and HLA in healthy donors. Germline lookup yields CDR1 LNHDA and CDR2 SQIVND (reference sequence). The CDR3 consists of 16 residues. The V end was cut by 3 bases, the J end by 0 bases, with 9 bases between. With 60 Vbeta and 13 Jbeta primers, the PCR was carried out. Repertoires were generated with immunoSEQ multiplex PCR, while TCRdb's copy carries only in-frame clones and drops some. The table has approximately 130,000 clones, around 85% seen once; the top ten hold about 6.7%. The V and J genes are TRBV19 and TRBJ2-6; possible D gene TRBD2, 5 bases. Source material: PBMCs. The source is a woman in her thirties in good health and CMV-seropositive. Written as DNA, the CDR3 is TGTGCCAGTAGTATCGGGATGGGCTCTGGGGCCAACGTCCTGACTTTC. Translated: CASSIGMGSGANVLTF.